This paragraph covers one T cell receptor beta chain sequence. The antigen is not known. Every patient had mismatch repair deficiency by PCR or immunohistochemistry. The sample comes from a study of PD-1 blockade in mismatch repair-deficient tumors. The overall study: Patients had around 11 mismatch repair-deficient cancer types, all previously treated and progressing.

Overall study results and limits: Tumor-resident clones, often undetectable pretreatment in blood, expanded then contracted after pembrolizumab.

There are 11 residues in the CDR3. TCRdb's table, derived via immunoSEQ multiplex PCR, lists solely in-frame clones and lacks some. The repertoire holds 14,000 or so clones, around 80% seen once, with approximately 1.8% in the top ten. The receptor's source is an adult with mismatch repair-deficient cancer. Sequenced here: PBMCs, sampled approximately 14 weeks after starting pembrolizumab. The chain links TRBV21-1 to TRBJ1-5. TRBV21-1 represents a pseudogene. CDR3: CASSKPGSQHF. CDR3 sequence (DNA): TGTGCCAGCAGCAAACCGGGGTCCCAGCATTTT.